This T cell receptor (beta chain) was recovered during a study of OX40 agonist ivuxolimab in advanced cancers. Sequenced by immunoSEQ multiplex PCR; TCRdb stores in-frame clones only, minus some. The data contain tens of thousands of clones, around three quarters of them seen just once; the ten biggest clones take up over 15%. The germline V gene has CDR1 SQVTM and CDR2 ANQGSEA. Deletions cut 6 bases from V and 0 bases from J, with 9 bases between. The CDR3 length is 13 residues. V gene TRBV29-1 combines with J gene TRBJ1-3; D uncertain. The sample in question was CD4+ or CD8+ T cells sorted from blood, obtained in a trial of the OX40 agonist ivuxolimab. The clonotype comes from an adult with an advanced solid tumor such as melanoma, head and neck, liver or kidney cancer. The CDR3 region has the DNA TGCAGCGTGTCGGGGAGCTCTGGAAACACCATATATTTT. Its protein is CSVSGSSGNTIYF.